Following are 5 T cell receptor beta chains from one sample sequenced in a study of T cells in tumors after PD-1 blockade. TCRdb's copy holds only in-frame clones and misses some; the assay was immunoSEQ multiplex PCR. Altogether thousands of clones are present, around 69% being singletons, with the ten largest covering 8% to 9%. Here the sequenced sample was tumor tissue, taken after anti-PD-1 treatment. The receptors were sampled from a human donor with basal cell carcinoma.

This sequence joins TRBV10-3 and TRBJ2-5; TRBD1 matches at 7 bases. CDR1 ENHRY and CDR2 SYGVKD come from the germline V gene. This CDR3 comprises 14 residues. V shed 7 bases, J shed 3 bases, and the junction held 8 bases outside the gene matches. This CDR3 is CAINSGTEEETQYF. The CDR3 DNA is TGTGCCATCAACTCCGGGACAGAAGAAGAGACCCAGTACTTC.

This chain joins TRBV6-5 and TRBJ2-7; the match to TRBD1 covers 7 bases. Germline CDR1 reads MNHEY; CDR2 reads SVGAGI. The CDR3 has 15 residues. Losses at the gene ends were 0 bases for V and 3 bases for J; bases not matched to a gene: 5. CDR3 amino acids: CASSYSVGTVYEQYF. CDR3 sequence (DNA): TGTGCCAGCAGTTACTCGGTCGGGACAGTCTACGAGCAGTACTTC.

The chain recombines TRBV5-1 with TRBJ2-3; 10 bases agree with TRBD2. This CDR3 region has 22 residues. Germline-derived CDR1 and CDR2 are SGHRS and YFSETQ. The ends lost 4 bases at V and 0 bases at J; junction bases unmatched: 23. The CDR3 loop is CASSPPGSLAGGRLISTDTQYF. The DNA of the CDR3 is TGCGCCAGCAGCCCCCCAGGGTCCTTAGCGGGGGGCCGTCTTATCAGCACAGATACGCAGTATTTT. Variable domain in full (rest from reference TRBV5-1 and TRBJ2-3): KAGVTQTPRYLIKTRGQQVTLSCSPISGHRSVSWYQQTPGQGLQFLFEYFSETQRNKGNFPGRFSGRQFSNSRSEMNVSTLELGDSALYLCASSPPGSLAGGRLISTDTQYFGPGTRLTVL.

The CDR3 loop reads CASSQEELAGGATQYF. CDR3 DNA sequence: TGTGCCAGCAGCCAAGAGGAACTAGCGGGGGGGGCTACGCAGTATTTT. The chain links TRBV4-2 to TRBJ2-3, with TRBD2 matching over 13 bases. With V trimmed by 0 bases and J by 8 bases, 5 bases remained unmatched. Germline V lookup: CDR1 LGHNA, CDR2 YNFKEQ. The CDR3 extends over 16 amino acids.

V and J are TRBV8-1 and TRBJ1-5. TRBV8-1 is deemed a pseudogene. The CDR3 runs 16 residues. CDR3 in DNA: TGTGGCAGTGCATCCGCAGCCCTGTGTAGCAATCAGCCCCAGCATTTT. It translates to CGSASAALCSNQPQHF.